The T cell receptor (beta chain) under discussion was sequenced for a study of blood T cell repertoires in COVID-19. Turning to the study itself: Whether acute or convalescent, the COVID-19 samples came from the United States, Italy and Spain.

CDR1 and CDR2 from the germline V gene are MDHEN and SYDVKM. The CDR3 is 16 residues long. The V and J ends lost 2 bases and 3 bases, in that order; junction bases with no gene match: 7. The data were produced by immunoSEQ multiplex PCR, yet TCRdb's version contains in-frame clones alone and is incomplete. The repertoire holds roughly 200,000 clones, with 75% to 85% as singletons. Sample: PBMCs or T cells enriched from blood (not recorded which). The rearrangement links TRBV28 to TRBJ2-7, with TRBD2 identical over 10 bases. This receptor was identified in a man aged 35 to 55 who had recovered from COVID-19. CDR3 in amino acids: CASSLAGTSGIYEQYF. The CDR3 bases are TGTGCCAGCAGTTTAGCCGGCACTAGCGGGATCTACGAGCAGTACTTC.